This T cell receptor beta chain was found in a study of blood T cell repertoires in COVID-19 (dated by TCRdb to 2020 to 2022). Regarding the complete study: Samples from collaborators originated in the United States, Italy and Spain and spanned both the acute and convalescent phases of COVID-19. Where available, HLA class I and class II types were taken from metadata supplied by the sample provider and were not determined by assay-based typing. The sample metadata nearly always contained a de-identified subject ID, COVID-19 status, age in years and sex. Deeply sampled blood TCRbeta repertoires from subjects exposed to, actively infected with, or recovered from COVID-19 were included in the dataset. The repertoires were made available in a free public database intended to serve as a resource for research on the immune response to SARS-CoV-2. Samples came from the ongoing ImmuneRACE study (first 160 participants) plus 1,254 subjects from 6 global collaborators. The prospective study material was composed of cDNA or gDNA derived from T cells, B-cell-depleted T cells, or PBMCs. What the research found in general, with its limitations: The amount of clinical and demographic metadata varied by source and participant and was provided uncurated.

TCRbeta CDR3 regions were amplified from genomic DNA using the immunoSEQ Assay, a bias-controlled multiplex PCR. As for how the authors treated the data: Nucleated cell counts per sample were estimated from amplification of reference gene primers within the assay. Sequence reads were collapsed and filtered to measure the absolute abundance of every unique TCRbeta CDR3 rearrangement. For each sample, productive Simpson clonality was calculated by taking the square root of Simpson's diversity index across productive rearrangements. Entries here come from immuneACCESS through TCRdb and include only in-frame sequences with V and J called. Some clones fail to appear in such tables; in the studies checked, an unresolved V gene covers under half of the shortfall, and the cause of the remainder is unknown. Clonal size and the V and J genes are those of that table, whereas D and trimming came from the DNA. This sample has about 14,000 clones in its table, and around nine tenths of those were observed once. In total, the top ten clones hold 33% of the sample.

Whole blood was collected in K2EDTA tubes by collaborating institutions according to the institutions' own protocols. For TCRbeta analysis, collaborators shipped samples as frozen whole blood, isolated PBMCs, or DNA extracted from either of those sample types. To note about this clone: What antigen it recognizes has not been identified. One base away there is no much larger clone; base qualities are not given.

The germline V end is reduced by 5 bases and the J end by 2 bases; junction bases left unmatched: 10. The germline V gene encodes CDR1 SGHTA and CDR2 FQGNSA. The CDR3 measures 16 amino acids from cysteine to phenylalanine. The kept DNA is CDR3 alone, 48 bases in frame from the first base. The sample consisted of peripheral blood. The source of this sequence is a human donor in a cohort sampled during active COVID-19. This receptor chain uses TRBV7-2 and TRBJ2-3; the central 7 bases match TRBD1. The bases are TGTGCCAGCAGCCGCGACAGGGTGCACCCCACAGATACGCAGTATTTT. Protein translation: CASSRDRVHPTDTQYF.